The clone carrying this TCR beta chain has more than one count but fewer than ten. Its antigen remains unidentified. This sample was taken from a study of beta chain features in type 1 diabetes. Overall study results and limits: Researchers report that Type 1 diabetes patients had moderately but significantly shorter TCRB CDR3s across all four CD4+ subsets.

Trimming left V 5 bases short and J 6 bases short, with 7 bases between. The CDR3 contains 11 residues. Germline V gene data show CDR1 as KGHSH and CDR2 as LQKENI. The study reverse transcribed the entire isolated RNA, so it sequenced expressed TCRB transcripts. Some clones are missing from TCRdb's copy, which holds only in-frame ones; the method was immunoSEQ multiplex PCR. Among about 170,000 clones listed, approximately 8.4% were seen once. The sequencing input was central memory CD4+ T cells from blood. V usage is TRBV18 and J usage is TRBJ1-1; D unclear. This TCR was recovered from a man aged 18 to 30 with type 1 diabetes. The CDR3 DNA is TGTGCCAGCTCAAGCGGCGCTGAAGCTTTCTTT. It translates to CASSSGAEAFF.